This entry concerns a single TCR beta chain. This clone's antigen is unknown. Within one base of it there is no much larger clone, and no base qualities were kept. Peripheral blood CD8+ and CD4+ T cells from healthy donors, Susac syndrome patients and multiple sclerosis patients were profiled using high-throughput TCR beta sequencing. The Susac syndrome patients fulfilled recently defined diagnostic criteria for either definite or probable disease. CD8+ TEMRA cells were enriched by FACS, while bulk CD8+ and CD4+ T cells were purified by magnetic negative isolation. Blood was drawn into EDTA tubes, processed within 24 hours, and PBMCs were isolated by density gradient centrifugation. PBMCs intended for TCR sequencing were cryopreserved in liquid nitrogen and were subsequently thawed in a 37 degrees C water bath. Purity of sorted or isolated CD4+, CD8+ and CD8+ TEMRA cells was at least 90%. These data belong to a study of CD8 T cells in Susac syndrome (dated by TCRdb to between 2019 and 2020). Regarding the research as a whole: Of the Susac syndrome patients who were sequenced, eight or nine were in clinical remission while about six had clinically active disease. At the time of blood withdrawal, Susac syndrome patients were either therapy-naive, taking corticosteroids (with some also receiving IVIg), or on IVIg alone. Repertoire sequencing was used to test whether CD8+ T cell activation and differentiation in Susac syndrome was antigen driven. CD8+ T cell repertoire clonality was compared between 11 to 12 healthy donors, some 14 Susac syndrome patients and about 15 multiple sclerosis patients.

RNA was extracted using the RNeasy kit, and roughly 0.5 to 1 ug of the RNA was reverse transcribed with random hexamers. The immunoSEQ multiplex PCR assay, covering 54 Vbeta and 13 Jbeta segments, was used to amplify TCR beta CDR3 regions. To correct PCR amplification bias, a synthetic template baseline was used for both primer optimization and computational correction. The original pipeline was this. Reads were assigned to V, D and J genes according to IMGT and analyzed in immunoSEQ Analyzer, with only productive sequences retained. Clonality was computed as one minus Shannon entropy normalized by log2 of the number of productive unique sequences. For each patient and control, public and private clones were evaluated among the 100 most prevalent clones. A clone was defined as Susac-specific if it was absent from the healthy and MS cohorts, from approximately 980 published viral clones and from other ImmuneACCESS disease sequences. TCRdb reanalyzed the raw reads on its own, using fastp at Q25 for trimming and MiXCR for clone calling, and kept in-frame beta chains. One record per CDR3 amino acid sequence lists the most common genes and DNA. TCRdb's processing, not the study's, gives the V and J calls here. Here the sample has roughly 110,000 distinct CDR3 sequences; approximately 93% occur a single time. In total, the top ten clones hold over 0.4% of the sample.

Results the study describes overall, beyond this receptor: The study acknowledged that relatively few individuals were included in the TCR sequencing and HLA analysis. Looking at Susac-specific public clones, the researchers identified under 20 in the total CD8+ repertoire and roughly 5 in the CD8+ TEMRA repertoire. Clonal expansion was seen in Susac syndrome CD8+ repertoires, peaking in CD8+ TEMRA cells and being greater in clinically active patients than in remitting ones.

Input material: CD8+ T cells from PBMCs. The receptor comes from a human donor with Susac syndrome.

The nucleotide sequence reads TGTGCCATCCGTTCCAGGGGGAGGAACACTGAAGCTTTCTTT. Its coded protein is CAIRSRGRNTEAFF. The chain joins TRBV15 to TRBJ1-1, and 7 junction bases match TRBD1. Via the germline V gene (reference sequence), CDR1 is LNHNV and CDR2 YYDKDF. The CDR3 numbers 14 residues from cysteine through phenylalanine. The entry retains the CDR3 DNA only, 42 bases that are in frame from base 1. Germline trimming amounts to 10 bases on V and 1 base on J, with 9 as the count of junction bases outside the gene matches.